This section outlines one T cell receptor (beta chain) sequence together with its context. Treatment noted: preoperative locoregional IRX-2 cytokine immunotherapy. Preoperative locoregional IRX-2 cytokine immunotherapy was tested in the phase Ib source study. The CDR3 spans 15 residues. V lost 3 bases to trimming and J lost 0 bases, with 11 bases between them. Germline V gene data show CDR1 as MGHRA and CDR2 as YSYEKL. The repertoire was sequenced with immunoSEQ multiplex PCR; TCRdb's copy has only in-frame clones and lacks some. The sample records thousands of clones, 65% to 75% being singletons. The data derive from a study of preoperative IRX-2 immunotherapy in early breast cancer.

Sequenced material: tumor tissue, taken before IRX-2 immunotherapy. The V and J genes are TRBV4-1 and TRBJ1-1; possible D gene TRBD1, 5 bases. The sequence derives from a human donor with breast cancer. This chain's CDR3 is CASSQGTAVNTEAFF. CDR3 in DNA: TGCGCCAGCAGCCAGGGGACGGCCGTGAACACTGAAGCTTTCTTT.